These 3 T cell receptor beta chains share one sample of origin, sequenced in a study of blood T cell repertoires in COVID-19. Assay: immunoSEQ multiplex PCR; the TCRdb copy retains only in-frame clones and omits some. The profile covers hundreds of thousands of clones, with around nine tenths appearing a single time and 11% taken by the ten largest. The sample comprised peripheral blood. The receptor source for this set is a woman aged 25 to 39 with COVID-19, enrolled during active disease.

V is TRBV19 and J is TRBJ1-2, with D hard to call. CDR3 length equals 12 residues. The germline V gene encodes CDR1 LNHDA and CDR2 SQIVND (reference sequence). Trimming removed 6 bases at V and 8 bases at J, with 13 bases between. The CDR3 DNA reads TGTGCCAGTAGATCCCGGGGAGAAGGCTACACCTTC. It codes for CASRSRGEGYTF.

In DNA form, the CDR3 reads TGTGCCAGCAGCTTAGCAGGATCTGGCCCCAGGGAAGAGCAGTACTTC. As protein: CASSLAGSGPREEQYF. V is TRBV7-9 and J is TRBJ2-7, with a possible D match to TRBD1 (5 bases). Germline-derived CDR1 and CDR2 are SEHNR and FQNEAQ (reference sequence). V lost 0 bases to trimming and J lost 7 bases, with 19 bases between them. The CDR3 length is 16 residues.

The chain carries TRBV19 and TRBJ2-5; D might be TRBD2 (5 bases). CDR3 length: 13 residues. V was trimmed by 8 bases and J by 4 bases, leaving 14 bases between them. Per the germline V gene, CDR1 is LNHDA and CDR2 is SQIVND (reference sequence). CDR3 amino acids: CASHSRGGETQYF. The CDR3 bases are TGTGCCAGTCATTCGCGAGGAGGAGAGACCCAGTACTTC.